A single sample gave rise to the 11 T cell receptor beta chains below, sequenced in a study of regulatory T cells in long-lasting Graves disease. As to time point: newly diagnosed GD, antithyroid drugs for less than 3 months. Scientists built the TCR library using RNA that was extracted from PBMCs. Arm-PCR with iRepertoire HTBI primers amplified the CDR3 regions for these TCR beta libraries. Each CDR3 protein is one row after TCRdb ran MiXCR on the multiplex PCR reads. Here the sample spans 320,000 or so distinct CDR3 sequences, approximately 20% being singletons. Sequencing used peripheral blood mononuclear cells (PBMCs), obtained at new diagnosis, from a patient treated with antithyroid drugs. Receptors were obtained from a female donor with Graves disease.

V and J are TRBV20-1 and TRBJ2-5; 9 nucleotides align to TRBD2. In germline, CDR1 is DFQATT, CDR2 SNEGSKA (reference sequence). The V and J ends lost 5 bases and 2 bases, in that order; junction bases with no gene match: 6. The CDR3 runs 14 residues. CDR3 bases: TGCAGTGCTCGGCTAGCGGGGAAACAAGAGACCCAGTACTTC. Translating gives CSARLAGKQETQYF.

This sequence joins TRBV6-1 and TRBJ2-5; D is perhaps TRBD2 (6 bases). The CDR3 sequence is 13 residues long. The germline gives CDR1 MNHNS, CDR2 SASEGT. V was trimmed by 3 bases and J by 7 bases, leaving 12 bases between them. The CDR3 is CASSESGHGTQYF. As DNA, the CDR3 is TGTGCCAGCAGTGAGAGCGGGCATGGGACCCAGTACTTC.

This clonotype has at least ten counts. The V gene is TRBV5-6, the J gene TRBJ2-7; D possibly matches TRBD1 or TRBD2 (6 bases each). CDR1 is SGHDT, CDR2 YYEEEE, per germline. V was cut by 0 bases and J by 6 bases, with 13 bases left in between. CDR3 length equals 14 residues. The CDR3 nucleotides read TGTGCCAGCAGCTTGGCGGGGGCGTCGGGCGAGCAGTACTTC. Translation: CASSLAGASGEQYF.

This clonotype occurred many times. V usage is TRBV5-1 and J usage is TRBJ2-2; no clear D. V lost 1 base to trimming and J lost 1 base, with 17 bases between them. The length of the CDR3 is 18 residues. The germline V gene encodes CDR1 SGHRS and CDR2 YFSETQ. The CDR3: CASSLSAWRMRNTGELFF. CDR3 bases: TGCGCCAGCAGCTTGTCGGCTTGGCGCATGAGGAACACCGGGGAGCTGTTTTTT. Drawing the rest from reference TRBV5-1 and TRBJ2-2, the complete variable domain is KAGVTQTPRYLIKTRGQQVTLSCSPISGHRSVSWYQQTPGQGLQFLFEYFSETQRNKGNFPGRFSGRQFSNSRSEMNVSTLELGDSALYLCASSLSAWRMRNTGELFFGEGSRLTVL.

The table lists this clonotype with many counts. The chain is built from TRBV6-1 and TRBJ1-6; D gene ambiguous. The germline V and J ends were trimmed by 5 bases and 2 bases, with 13 bases remaining between them. The germline V gene has CDR1 MNHNS and CDR2 SASEGT. CDR3 length: 16 amino acids. CDR3 protein: CASSPVLAAYNSPLHF. Here the CDR3 DNA reads TGTGCCAGCAGTCCCGTCTTGGCAGCCTATAATTCACCCCTCCACTTT.

The CDR3 DNA reads as TGTGCCACCAGTGGCCGGAGGGACGATCAGCCCCAGCATTTT. This codes for CATSGRRDDQPQHF. The chain combines TRBV15 with TRBJ1-5; tentatively, D is TRBD1 (5 bases). The CDR3 totals 14 residues. Deletions cut 6 bases from V and 5 bases from J, with 14 bases between. Germline V CDR1 and CDR2: LNHNV, YYDKDF (reference sequence).

This clonotype was seen a handful of times. V and J are TRBV12-3 or TRBV12-4 and TRBJ1-5; possible D gene TRBD1, 5 bases. The CDR3 contains 11 residues. V shed 3 bases and J shed 12 bases, with 9 bases lying between them. CDR3 in amino acids: CASSFGQGQHF. The CDR3 DNA reads TGTGCCAGCAGTTTTGGGCAGGGCCAGCATTTT.

This clonotype was seen only a few times. This chain joins TRBV20-1 and TRBJ1-2; D is perhaps TRBD1 (5 bases). V lost 5 bases and J lost 8, with 12 bases in between. Germline lookup yields CDR1 DFQATT and CDR2 SNEGSKA (reference sequence). This CDR3 contains 11 residues. CDR3 DNA: TGCAGTGCTGAAGGAGGGGTGGGCTACACCTTC. Amino acids: CSAEGGVGYTF.

At least ten counts were recorded for this clonotype. The chain employs TRBV19 and TRBJ2-7; unclear D gene. This CDR3 is built from 13 residues. Trimming took off 3 bases at V and 6 bases at J, with 12 bases between the two ends. CDR1 and CDR2 (germline): LNHDA, SQIVND (reference sequence). The CDR3, as DNA: TGTGCCAGTAGTATGGGTCAGGTGGGCGAGCAGTACTTC. Translated, it gives CASSMGQVGEQYF.

This clonotype came up many times. The genes are TRBV6-1 and TRBJ2-3; 11 bases align to TRBD1. This CDR3 is 15 amino acids long. CDR1 is MNHNS and CDR2 is SASEGT in the germline V gene. J gave up 4 bases and V 4 bases, and 4 bases lay outside the gene matches. This CDR3 is CASSGPGQGADTQYF. The CDR3 bases are TGTGCCAGCAGTGGACCGGGACAGGGGGCAGATACGCAGTATTTT.

This clonotype was found many times. This sequence joins TRBV19 and TRBJ1-5; possible D gene TRBD1, 6 bases. The CDR3 is 14 amino acids. Trimming shortened V by 7 bases and J by 6 bases, and 16 bases separated the two germline ends. CDR1 LNHDA and CDR2 SQIVND come from the germline V gene (reference sequence). CDR3 sequence (DNA): TGTGCCAGTACTCAGGGGAAGGGAGGTCAGCCCCAGCATTTT. This gives the protein CASTQGKGGQPQHF. Filled out from reference TRBV19 and TRBJ1-5, the complete variable domain reads DGGITQSPKYLFRKEGQNVTLSCEQNLNHDAMYWYRQDPGQGLRLIYYSQIVNDFQKGDIAEGYSVSREKKESFPLTVTSAQKNPTAFYLCASTQGKGGQPQHFGDGTRLSIL.